The clone carrying this T cell receptor beta chain was recorded at least ten times. These data come from a study of T cells in Graves' hyperthyroidism and ophthalmopathy. TCR beta CDR3 regions were amplified from RNA. A set of HTBI primers served as the primers for a first-round RT-PCR of the TCR CDR3. TCRdb itself ran the multiplex PCR reads through MiXCR, one entry per CDR3 protein. In the table there are 500,000 to 600,000 distinct CDR3 sequences, under 60% of which are singletons. The receptor comes from a woman aged 18-29 years with Graves' hyperthyroidism. Sequences were obtained from peripheral blood or thyroid tissue (not recorded which).

The CDR3 region has the DNA TGCAGTGCTATAGGCCTAGCGCAGAACACCGGGGAGCTGTTTTTT. Amino acids: CSAIGLAQNTGELFF. This chain links TRBV20-1 with TRBJ2-2, with D possibly matching TRBD2 (6 bases). V lost 4 bases to trimming and J lost 1 base, with 13 bases between them. The CDR3 consists of 15 residues. Germline V gene lookup returns CDR1 DFQATT and CDR2 SNEGSKA (reference sequence).